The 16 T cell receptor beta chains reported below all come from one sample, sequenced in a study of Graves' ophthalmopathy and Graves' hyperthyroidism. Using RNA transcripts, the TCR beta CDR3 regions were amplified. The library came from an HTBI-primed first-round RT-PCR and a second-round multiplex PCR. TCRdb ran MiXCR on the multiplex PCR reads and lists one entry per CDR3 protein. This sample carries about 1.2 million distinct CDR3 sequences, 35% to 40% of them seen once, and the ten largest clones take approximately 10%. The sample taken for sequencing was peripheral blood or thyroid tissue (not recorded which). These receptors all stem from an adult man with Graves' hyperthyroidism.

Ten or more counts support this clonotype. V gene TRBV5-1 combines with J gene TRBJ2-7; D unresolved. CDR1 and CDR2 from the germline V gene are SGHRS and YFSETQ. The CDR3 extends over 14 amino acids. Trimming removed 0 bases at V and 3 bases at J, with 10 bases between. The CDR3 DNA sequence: TGCGCCAGCAGCTTGGATCCAAATATCTACGAGCAGTACTTC. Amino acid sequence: CASSLDPNIYEQYF.

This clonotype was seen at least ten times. CDR3 DNA sequence: TGTGCCACACCAGGAGAGCACTATGGCTACACCTTC. Its translation: CATPGEHYGYTF. V and J are TRBV6-2 or TRBV6-3 and TRBJ1-2, with unresolved D. Germline loops: CDR1 MNHEY, CDR2 SVGEGT. With 10 bases removed from V and 3 bases from J, the gap between germline ends came to 12 bases. This CDR3 has 12 amino acids.

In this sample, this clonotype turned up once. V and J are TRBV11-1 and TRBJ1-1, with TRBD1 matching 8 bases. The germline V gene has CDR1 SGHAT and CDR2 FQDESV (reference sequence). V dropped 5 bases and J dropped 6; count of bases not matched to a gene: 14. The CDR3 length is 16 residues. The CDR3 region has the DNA TGTGCCAGCAGCGTTCGTCTGAGATTACAGGGGGCTGAAGCTTTCTTT. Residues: CASSVRLRLQGAEAFF. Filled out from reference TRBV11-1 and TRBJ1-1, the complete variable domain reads EAEVAQSPRYKITEKSQAVAFWCDPISGHATLYWYRQILGQGPELLVQFQDESVVDDSQLPKDRFSAERLKGVDSTLKIQPAELGDSAMYLCASSVRLRLQGAEAFFGQGTRLTVV.

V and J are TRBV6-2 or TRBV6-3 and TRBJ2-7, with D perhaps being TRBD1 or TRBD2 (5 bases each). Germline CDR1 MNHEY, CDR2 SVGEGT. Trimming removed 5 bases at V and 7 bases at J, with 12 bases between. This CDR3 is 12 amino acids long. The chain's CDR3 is CASSLQRGEQYF. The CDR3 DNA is TGTGCCAGCAGTCTCCAGAGGGGAGAGCAGTACTTC.

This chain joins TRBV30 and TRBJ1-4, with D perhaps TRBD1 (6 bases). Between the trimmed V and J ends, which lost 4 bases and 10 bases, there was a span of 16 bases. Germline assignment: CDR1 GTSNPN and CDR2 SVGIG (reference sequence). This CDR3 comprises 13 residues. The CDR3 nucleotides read TGTGCCTGGAACGGGGGGGCGAGGGGAAAACTGTTTTTT. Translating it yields CAWNGGARGKLFF. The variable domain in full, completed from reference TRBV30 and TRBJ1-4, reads SQTIHQWPATLVQPVGSPLSLECTVEGTSNPNLYWYRQAAGRGLQLLFYSVGIGQISSEVPQNLSASRPQDRQFILSSKKLLLSDSGFYLCAWNGGARGKLFFGSGTQLSVL.

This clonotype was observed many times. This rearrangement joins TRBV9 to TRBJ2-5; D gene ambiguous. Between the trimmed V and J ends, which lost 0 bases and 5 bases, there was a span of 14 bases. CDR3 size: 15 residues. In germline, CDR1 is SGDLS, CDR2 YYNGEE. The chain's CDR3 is CASSVDVQARETQYF. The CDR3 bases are TGTGCCAGCAGCGTAGACGTCCAAGCAAGGGAGACCCAGTACTTC.

The CDR3 coding sequence is TGTGCCGGACTAGCGGGAGGGCCAGCCGAGCAGTACTTC. Encoded protein: CAGLAGGPAEQYF. The genes are TRBV25-1 and TRBJ2-7; 15 bases are a match to TRBD2. This CDR3 spans 13 amino acids. The germline CDR1 and CDR2 sequences are MGHDK and SYGVNS. V trimming: 11 bases; J trimming: 6 bases; junction bases outside the gene matches: 5.

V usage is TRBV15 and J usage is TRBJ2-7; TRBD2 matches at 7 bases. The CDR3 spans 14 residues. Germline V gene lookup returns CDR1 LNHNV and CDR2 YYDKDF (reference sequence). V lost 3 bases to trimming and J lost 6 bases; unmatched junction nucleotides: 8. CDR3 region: CATSSLSGPPEQYF. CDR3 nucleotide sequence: TGTGCCACCAGCAGCCTTAGCGGGCCCCCCGAGCAGTACTTC.

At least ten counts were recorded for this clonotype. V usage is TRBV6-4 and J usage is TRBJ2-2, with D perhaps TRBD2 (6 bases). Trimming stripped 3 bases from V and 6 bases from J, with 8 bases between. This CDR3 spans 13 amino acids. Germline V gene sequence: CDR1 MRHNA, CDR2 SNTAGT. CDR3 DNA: TGTGCCAGCAGTGAGAGGGACTCCGGGGAGCTGTTTTTT. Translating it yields CASSERDSGELFF.

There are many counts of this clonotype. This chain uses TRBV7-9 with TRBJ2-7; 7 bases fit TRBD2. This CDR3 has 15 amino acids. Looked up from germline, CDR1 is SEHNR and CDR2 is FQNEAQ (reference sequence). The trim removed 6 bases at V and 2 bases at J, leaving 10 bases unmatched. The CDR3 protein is CASSLGGGGAYEQYF. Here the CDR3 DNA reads TGTGCCAGCAGTCTCGGAGGCGGGGGAGCCTACGAGCAGTACTTC.

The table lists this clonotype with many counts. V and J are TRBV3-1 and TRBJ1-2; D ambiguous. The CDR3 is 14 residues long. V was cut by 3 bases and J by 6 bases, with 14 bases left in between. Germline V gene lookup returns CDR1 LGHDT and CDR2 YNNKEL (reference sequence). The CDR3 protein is CASSHRTVQDGYTF. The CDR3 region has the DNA TGTGCCAGCAGCCATCGGACGGTGCAGGATGGCTACACCTTC.

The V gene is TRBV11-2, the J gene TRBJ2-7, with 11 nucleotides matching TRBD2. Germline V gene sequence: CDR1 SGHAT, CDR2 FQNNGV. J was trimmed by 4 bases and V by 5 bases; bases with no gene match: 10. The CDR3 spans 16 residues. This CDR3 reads CASSPHLTSGSYEQYF. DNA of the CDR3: TGTGCCAGCAGCCCCCACCTTACTAGCGGGAGTTACGAGCAGTACTTC. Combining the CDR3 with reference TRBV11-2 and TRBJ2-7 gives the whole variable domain EAGVAQSPRYKIIEKRQSVAFWCNPISGHATLYWYQQILGQGPKLLIQFQNNGVVDDSQLPKDRFSAERLKGVDSTLKIQPAKLEDSAVYLCASSPHLTSGSYEQYFGPGTRLTVT.

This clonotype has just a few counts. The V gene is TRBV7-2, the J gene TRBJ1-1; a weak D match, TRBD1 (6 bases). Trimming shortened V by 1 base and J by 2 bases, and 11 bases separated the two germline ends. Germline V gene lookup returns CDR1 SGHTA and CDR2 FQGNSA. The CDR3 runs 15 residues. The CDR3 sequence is CASSLVVRGNTEAFF. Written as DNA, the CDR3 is TGTGCCAGCAGCTTAGTGGTCAGGGGAAACACTGAAGCTTTCTTT.

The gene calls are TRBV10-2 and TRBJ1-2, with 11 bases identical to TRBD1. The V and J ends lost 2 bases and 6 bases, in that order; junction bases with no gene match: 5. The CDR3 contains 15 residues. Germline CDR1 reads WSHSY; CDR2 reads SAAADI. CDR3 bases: TGCGCCAGCAGTGAGCGACGGACAGGGGGCGATGGCTACACCTTC. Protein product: CASSERRTGGDGYTF.

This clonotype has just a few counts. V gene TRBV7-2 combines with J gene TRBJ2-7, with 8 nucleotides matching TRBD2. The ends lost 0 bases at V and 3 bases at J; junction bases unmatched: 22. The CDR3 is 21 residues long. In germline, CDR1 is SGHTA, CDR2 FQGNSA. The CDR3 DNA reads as TGTGCCAGCAGCTTAGCGGGGGGGCTAGTAGCGGGAACCAAAGAAGACTACGAGCAGTACTTC. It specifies CASSLAGGLVAGTKEDYEQYF.

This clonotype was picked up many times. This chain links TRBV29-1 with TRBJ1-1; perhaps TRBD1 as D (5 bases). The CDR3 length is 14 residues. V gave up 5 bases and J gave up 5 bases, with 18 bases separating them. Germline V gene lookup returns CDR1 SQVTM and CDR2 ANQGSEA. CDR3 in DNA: TGCAGCGTTCCCGGGACCGGAGGTTTTACTGAAGCTTTCTTT. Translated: CSVPGTGGFTEAFF.